This T cell receptor (beta chain) was identified during a study of early stage breast cancer tumors. Study context: Eight or nine ER+/PR+/HER2- tumors were invasive ductal; a few were invasive lobular.

Losses at the gene ends were 0 bases for V and 4 bases for J; bases not matched to a gene: 6. The CDR3 covers 17 residues. CDR1 SGHVS and CDR2 FQNEAQ come from the germline V gene. TCRdb keeps only in-frame clones here, not all; method: immunoSEQ multiplex PCR. Counted here are some 35,000 clones, around 68% occurring once; the ten biggest clones make up over 6%. The rearrangement uses TRBV7-8 and TRBJ2-3; TRBD2 matches at 11 bases. The origin of this receptor is a person between 55 and 70 years old with breast cancer. Sequenced: blood. The CDR3 sequence: CASSLAILAGVSDTQYF. In DNA form, the CDR3 reads TGTGCCAGCAGCTTAGCCATACTAGCGGGAGTATCAGATACGCAGTATTTT. The entire variable domain, with the rest obtained from reference TRBV7-8 and TRBJ2-3, is as follows: GAGVSQSPRYKVAKRGQDVALRCDPISGHVSLFWYQQALGQGPEFLTYFQNEAQLDKSGLPSDRFFAERPEGSVSTLKIQRTQQEDSAVYLCASSLAILAGVSDTQYFGPGTRLTVL.